This entry lists 21 T cell receptor beta chains sequenced from one sample in a study of STAT3 mutations in large granular lymphocyte leukemia. General study points: Every T-cell large granular lymphocyte leukemia patient had at least one immunodominant TCR beta clonotype.

Antigen specificity for these receptors is unknown. This table comes from immunoSEQ multiplex PCR, and its TCRdb copy is limited to in-frame clones, with some not included. The data contain tens of thousands of clones, around 88% of them singletons. The sample consisted of peripheral blood mononuclear cells. Every receptor here comes from a man in his sixties with T-cell large granular lymphocyte leukemia. Some clones in this sample may be carry-over from other donors' samples.

The genes are TRBV19 and TRBJ2-6; TRBD1 matches 7 bases. The germline gives CDR1 LNHDA, CDR2 SQIVND (reference sequence). V gave up 4 bases and J gave up 0 bases; unmatched junction bases: 6. This CDR3 is 17 amino acids long. The CDR3 DNA is TGTGCCAGTAGTAACCGGGACAGCCTCTCTGGGGCCAACGTCCTGACTTTC. It codes for CASSNRDSLSGANVLTF.

V is TRBV29-1 and J is TRBJ2-3; no reliable D call. Germline V gene data show CDR1 as SQVTM and CDR2 as ANQGSEA. The CDR3 loop spans 12 amino acids. Trimming left V 3 bases short and J 4 bases short, with 8 bases between. The CDR3 region is CSVDRSPDTQYF. CDR3 sequence (DNA): TGCAGCGTTGATCGGTCCCCAGATACGCAGTATTTT.

V is TRBV5-1 and J is TRBJ1-5; 7 bases align to TRBD1. This CDR3 has 14 amino acids. In germline, CDR1 is SGHRS, CDR2 YFSETQ. The V segment lost 1 base and the J segment 5 bases; nucleotides outside the gene matches: 3. The DNA of the CDR3 is TGCGCCAGCAGCTTGCAAGGGGGCGATCAGCCCCAGCATTTT. It codes for CASSLQGGDQPQHF.

CDR3 sequence (DNA): TGCGCCAGCAGCCTCCTGGATGGTACGCAGTATTTT. It is translated as CASSLLDGTQYF. J is TRBJ2-3 and V is TRBV4-3, with no clear D. Trimming cost V 4 bases and J 8 bases, with 10 bases left between them. The CDR3 spans 12 residues. Germline lookup yields CDR1 LGHNA and CDR2 YSLEER.

V is TRBV5-1 and J is TRBJ2-3; tentative D call: TRBD1 (6 bases). Looked up from germline, CDR1 is SGHRS and CDR2 is YFSETQ. The V and J ends lost 4 bases and 6 bases respectively, with 12 bases between them. This CDR3 region has 13 residues. The CDR3: CASSLAGADTQYF. The DNA for the CDR3 is TGCGCCAGCAGCCTTGCAGGGGCGGATACGCAGTATTTT.

J is TRBJ2-7 and V is TRBV13; perhaps D is TRBD1 or TRBD2 (5 bases each). The V end was cut by 1 base, the J end by 4 bases, with 17 bases between. CDR1 and CDR2 (germline): PRHDT, FYEKMQ (reference sequence). The CDR3 runs 16 residues. CDR3 sequence: CASSLDVGTHIYEQYF. The DNA for the CDR3 is TGTGCCAGCAGCTTAGACGTCGGGACCCATATATACGAGCAGTACTTC.

This clone was recorded only once. V and J are TRBV6-5 and TRBJ2-7; D may be TRBD1 (5 bases). Germline V gene sequence: CDR1 MNHEY, CDR2 SVGAGI. This CDR3 region has 13 residues. The V end lost 5 bases, the J end lost 4 bases, and 12 bases lay between the germline ends. The CDR3 protein is CASSPPQGYEQYF. The CDR3 DNA reads as TGTGCCAGCAGTCCCCCTCAGGGATACGAGCAGTACTTC.

This chain links TRBV5-1 with TRBJ1-4, with 7 nucleotides matching TRBD1. This CDR3 is 15 amino acids long. Trimming removed 4 bases from V and 5 bases from J; junction bases left unmatched: 8. Germline values: CDR1 SGHRS, CDR2 YFSETQ. The CDR3 region has the DNA TGCGCCAGCAGCCAAGACAGGGAATCCAATGAAAAACTGTTTTTT. Protein sequence: CASSQDRESNEKLFF.

The chain links TRBV18 to TRBJ2-3; 8 bases fit TRBD1. Germline V gene lookup returns CDR1 KGHSH and CDR2 LQKENI. The CDR3 length is 15 residues. V dropped 5 bases and J dropped 0; count of bases not matched to a gene: 4. The CDR3 here is CASSLGQASTDTQYF. CDR3 in DNA: TGTGCCAGCTCATTGGGACAGGCTAGCACAGATACGCAGTATTTT.

The chain recombines TRBV5-4 with TRBJ2-5, with 7 bases identical to TRBD2. This CDR3 comprises 14 residues. Germline CDR1 reads SGHNT; CDR2 reads YYREEE (reference sequence). Germline trimming cut 2 bases from V and 4 bases from J; bases unmatched to any gene: 5. CDR3 region: CASSLGDYLETQYF. CDR3 in DNA: TGTGCCAGCAGCTTAGGGGACTATCTAGAGACCCAGTACTTC.

Here the CDR3 DNA reads TGTGCCAGCAGCGTCGAGAAGGGAAACGGGGCCAACGTCCTGACTTTC. It codes for CASSVEKGNGANVLTF. The V gene is TRBV9, the J gene TRBJ2-6; D not certain. The CDR3 contains 16 residues. V dropped 2 bases and J dropped 4 bases, with 13 bases sitting between them. The V gene's germline CDR1 is SGDLS and CDR2 YYNGEE.

The CDR3 DNA is TGTGCCAGCAGTTTATTGCGCAGGGGGCCCCAAGAGACCCAGTACTTC. Protein sequence: CASSLLRRGPQETQYF. V and J are TRBV28 and TRBJ2-5; 8 bases align to TRBD1. V lost 1 base and J lost 1; bases outside the gene matches: 5. The CDR3 contains 16 residues. The germline gives CDR1 MDHEN, CDR2 SYDVKM.

The chain employs TRBV7-9 and TRBJ2-5; unclear D gene. With 8 bases removed from V and 3 bases from J, the gap between germline ends came to 19 bases. CDR1 SEHNR and CDR2 FQNEAQ come from the germline V gene (reference sequence). The CDR3 contains 15 residues. The CDR3 DNA reads as TGTGCCAGCTTGGCGTCTGAGGCAGGAAAAGAGACCCAGTACTTC. Its protein is CASLASEAGKETQYF.

This sequence joins TRBV27 and TRBJ2-5; D is unclear. The CDR3 loop spans 13 amino acids. V was clipped by 3 bases and J by 7 bases, with 12 bases between them. CDR1 MNHEY and CDR2 SMNVEV come from the germline V gene (reference sequence). CDR3 sequence: CASSLGSYGTQYF. The CDR3, as DNA: TGTGCCAGCAGTTTGGGCAGCTATGGGACCCAGTACTTC.

Only a few counts were recorded for this clone. The rearrangement uses TRBV5-1 and TRBJ2-7; 7 bases agree with TRBD1. CDR1 SGHRS and CDR2 YFSETQ come from the germline V gene. This CDR3 comprises 15 residues. Trimming at V came to 4 bases and at J to 3 bases, leaving 10 bases not matched to a gene. CDR3 region: CASSGSTGSVYEQYF. The CDR3 DNA is TGCGCCAGCAGCGGGTCGACAGGGTCGGTCTACGAGCAGTACTTC.

The chain carries TRBV23-1 and TRBJ1-4; 9 bases are a match to TRBD1. TRBV23-1 is assigned to the ORF class and has an uncertain function. V lost 2 bases and J lost 6; bases outside the gene matches: 13. The CDR3 has 18 residues. The CDR3 region has the DNA TGCGCCAGCAGTCAACCCCTCTCTCGGGACAGGGAGGATGAAAAACTGTTTTTT. It is translated as CASSQPLSRDREDEKLFF.

The V and J genes are TRBV6-5 and TRBJ1-1, with 8 bases that match TRBD1. CDR1 is MNHEY and CDR2 is SVGAGI in the germline V gene. Trimming at V came to 5 bases and at J to 6 bases, leaving 8 bases not matched to a gene. The CDR3 totals 14 residues. CDR3 in DNA: TGTGCCAGCAGTCCGCCTCAGGGGGCCGCTGAAGCTTTCTTT. Protein: CASSPPQGAAEAFF.

The chain links TRBV2 to TRBJ1-2; 8 bases agree with TRBD1. Germline V gene lookup returns CDR1 SNHLY and CDR2 FYNNEI. This CDR3 is 13 amino acids long. Unmatched junction bases numbered 8, after V lost 6 bases and J lost 8 bases. The CDR3 sequence: CASSEDRARGYTF. The CDR3 DNA reads as TGTGCCAGCAGCGAGGACAGGGCTCGGGGCTACACCTTC.

The chain is built from TRBV9 and TRBJ2-3; TRBD2 agrees at 10 bases. V shed 0 bases and J 1 base; nucleotides not matched to a gene: 8. There are 18 residues in the CDR3. Germline CDR1 and CDR2: SGDLS and YYNGEE. The CDR3 reads CASSVEASGSLGTDTQYF. As DNA, the CDR3 is TGTGCCAGCAGCGTAGAGGCTAGCGGGAGTTTGGGCACAGATACGCAGTATTTT.

The chain links TRBV6-5 to TRBJ1-2; D gene ambiguous. This CDR3 spans 13 amino acids. CDR1 is MNHEY and CDR2 is SVGAGI in the germline V gene. V gave up 3 bases and J gave up 3 bases, with 8 bases separating them. In nucleotides, the CDR3 is TGTGCCAGCAGTTATTCTGGGGACTATGGCTACACCTTC. It encodes CASSYSGDYGYTF.

V and J are TRBV28 and TRBJ1-4; no firm D call. CDR1 is MDHEN, CDR2 SYDVKM, per germline. This CDR3 is built from 11 residues. V lost 5 bases and J 8 bases, leaving 6 bases between the germline ends. The CDR3 DNA reads as TGTGCCAGCAGTACGGCGGAAAAACTGTTTTTT. Its protein is CASSTAEKLFF. Based on the CDR3 plus reference TRBV28 and TRBJ1-4, the full variable domain is DVKVTQSSRYLVKRTGEKVFLECVQDMDHENMFWYRQDPGLGLRLIYFSYDVKMKEKGDIPEGYSVSREKKERFSLILESASTNQTSMYLCASSTAEKLFFGSGTQLSVL.